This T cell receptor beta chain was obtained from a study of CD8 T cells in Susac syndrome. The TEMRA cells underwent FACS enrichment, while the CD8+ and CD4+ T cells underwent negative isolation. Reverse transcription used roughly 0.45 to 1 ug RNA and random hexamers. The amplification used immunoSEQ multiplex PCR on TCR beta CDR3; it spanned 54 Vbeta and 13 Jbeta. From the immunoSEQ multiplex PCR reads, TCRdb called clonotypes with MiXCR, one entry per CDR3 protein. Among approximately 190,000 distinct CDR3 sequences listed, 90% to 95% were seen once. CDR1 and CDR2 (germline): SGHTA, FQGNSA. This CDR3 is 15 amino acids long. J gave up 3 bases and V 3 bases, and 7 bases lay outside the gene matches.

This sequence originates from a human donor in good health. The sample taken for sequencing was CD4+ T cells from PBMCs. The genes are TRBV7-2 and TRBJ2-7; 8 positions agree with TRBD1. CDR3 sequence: CASSFGTGLHYEQYF. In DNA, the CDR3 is TGTGCCAGCAGCTTTGGGACAGGCCTTCACTACGAGCAGTACTTC.